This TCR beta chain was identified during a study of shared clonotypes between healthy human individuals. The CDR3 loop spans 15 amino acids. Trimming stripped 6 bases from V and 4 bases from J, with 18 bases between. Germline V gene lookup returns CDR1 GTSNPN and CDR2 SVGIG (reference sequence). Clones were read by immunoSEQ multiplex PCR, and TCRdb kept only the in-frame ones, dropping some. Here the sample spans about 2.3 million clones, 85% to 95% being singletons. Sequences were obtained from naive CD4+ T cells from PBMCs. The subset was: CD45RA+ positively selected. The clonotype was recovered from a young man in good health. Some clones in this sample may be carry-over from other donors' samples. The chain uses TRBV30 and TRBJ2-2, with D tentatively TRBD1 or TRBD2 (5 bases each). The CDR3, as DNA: TGTGCCTGTCCACCATGGGGGAAAGGCACCGGGGAGCTGTTTTTT. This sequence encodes CACPPWGKGTGELFF.